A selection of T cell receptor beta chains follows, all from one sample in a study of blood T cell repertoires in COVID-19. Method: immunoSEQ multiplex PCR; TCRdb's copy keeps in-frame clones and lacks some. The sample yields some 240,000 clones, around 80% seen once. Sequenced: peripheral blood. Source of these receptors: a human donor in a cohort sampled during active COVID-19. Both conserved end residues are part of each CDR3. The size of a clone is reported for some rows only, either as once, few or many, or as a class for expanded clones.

CDR3aa: CASSQEGGAVRAFF
abundance: -
v_gene: TRBV3-1/TRBV3-2
j_gene: TRBJ1-1

CDR3aa: CATSREAGGRNEQYF
abundance: -
v_gene: TRBV15
j_gene: TRBJ2-7

CDR3aa: CASSISRGTGNTIYF
abundance: -
v_gene: TRBV19
j_gene: TRBJ1-3

CDR3aa: CASSGQGTIRNEQFF
abundance: -
v_gene: TRBV7-8
j_gene: TRBJ2-1

CDR3aa: CASSEAAGGYTEAFF
abundance: -
v_gene: TRBV2
j_gene: TRBJ1-1

CDR3aa: CASSLDREGGPQHF
abundance: -
v_gene: TRBV5-1
j_gene: TRBJ1-5

CDR3aa: CASSQFDGSFYEQYF
abundance: -
v_gene: TRBV14
j_gene: TRBJ2-7

CDR3aa: CSGRTMAGELFF
abundance: -
v_gene: TRBV29-1
j_gene: TRBJ2-2

CDR3aa: CATSDPNQPQHF
abundance: few
v_gene: TRBV24-1
j_gene: TRBJ1-5

CDR3aa: CASSLSRLAGGVNEQFF
abundance: -
v_gene: TRBV27
j_gene: TRBJ2-1

CDR3aa: CATSVVQGIADTQYF
abundance: few
v_gene: TRBV24-1
j_gene: TRBJ2-3

CDR3aa: CASNQGERGGKTQYF
abundance: many
v_gene: TRBV6-5
j_gene: TRBJ2-5

CDR3aa: CASSPSYEQYF
abundance: few
v_gene: TRBV23-1
j_gene: TRBJ2-7

CDR3aa: CASSFGETEYF
abundance: -
v_gene: TRBV7-2
j_gene: TRBJ2-7

CDR3aa: CAISGGGLAGSTDTQYF
abundance: -
v_gene: TRBV10-3
j_gene: TRBJ2-3

CDR3aa: CASSRGPGEGSYYGYTF
abundance: -
v_gene: TRBV19
j_gene: TRBJ1-2

CDR3aa: CASSEAQGREKLFF
abundance: -
v_gene: TRBV6-1
j_gene: TRBJ1-4

CDR3aa: CASSPGTVNTGELFF
abundance: once
v_gene: TRBV5-5
j_gene: TRBJ2-2

CDR3aa: CASSLGPPQGADADTQYF
abundance: -
v_gene: TRBV5-1
j_gene: TRBJ2-3

CDR3aa: CASTQNRVPYNEQFF
abundance: once
v_gene: TRBV11-2
j_gene: TRBJ2-1

CDR3aa: CASSERTVNTGELFF
abundance: -
v_gene: TRBV6-5
j_gene: TRBJ2-2

CDR3aa: CASTPEGNWAEAFF
abundance: once
v_gene: TRBV19
j_gene: TRBJ1-1

CDR3aa: CASSTGLALDNEQFF
abundance: -
v_gene: TRBV13
j_gene: TRBJ2-1

CDR3aa: CASSTGDFNEQYF
abundance: -
v_gene: TRBV28
j_gene: TRBJ2-7

CDR3aa: CATRGGGGEQFF
abundance: -
v_gene: TRBV24-1
j_gene: TRBJ2-1

CDR3aa: CASSFEGTAQFF
abundance: -
v_gene: TRBV7-9
j_gene: TRBJ2-1

CDR3aa: CASSLPGQVFYGYTF
abundance: -
v_gene: TRBV5-4
j_gene: TRBJ1-2

CDR3aa: CASSHGQPIHYEQYF
abundance: -
v_gene: TRBV6-2/TRBV6-3
j_gene: TRBJ2-7

CDR3aa: CASSSGQGSNQPQHF
abundance: -
v_gene: TRBV7-2
j_gene: TRBJ1-5